This T cell receptor beta chain is drawn from a study of STAT5B mutations in CD4+ large granular lymphocyte leukemia. This CDR3 spans 16 amino acids. Germline lookup yields CDR1 MNHNY and CDR2 SVGAGI (reference sequence). V lost 6 bases and J lost 1, with 16 bases in between. This clone was found once. What it binds is unknown. Broader study findings: TRBV06-family usage was enriched in top patient clones (8/27) versus controls (2/35). CD4-sorted patient repertoires seemed more clonal than healthy CD4+ repertoires.

Assay: immunoSEQ multiplex PCR; the TCRdb copy retains only in-frame clones and omits some. The sample lists 15,000 to 20,000 clones; roughly 83% were seen once. This sequence joins TRBV6-6 and TRBJ1-5, with a weak D call TRBD1 (5 bases). The sequenced material came from CD4+ T cells from blood buffy coats. The clonotype comes from a human donor in good health. The CDR3 spells CASRGRDRASNQPQHF. The CDR3, as DNA: TGTGCCAGCAGAGGCAGGGACCGGGCGAGCAATCAGCCCCAGCATTTT.